This T cell receptor (beta chain) was sequenced for a study of shared clonotypes between healthy human individuals. Profiling relied on immunoSEQ multiplex PCR, and the TCRdb table lists in-frame clones only, not all of them. The data contain about 2 million clones, about 95% of them singletons. CDR3 length: 16 amino acids. Germline V gene sequence: CDR1 SGHRS, CDR2 YFSETQ. Trimming at V came to 3 bases and at J to 5 bases, leaving 5 bases not matched to a gene. CD45RO-negative cells were positively selected for CCR7, leaving out terminally differentiated effector memory CD45RA+ cells. The V call is TRBV5-1, the J call TRBJ2-5; TRBD2 matches at 15 bases. The specimen sequenced was naive CD8+ T cells sorted from blood. The source is a man aged 18 to 35 in good health. The CDR3, as DNA: TGCGCCAGCAGCTCTGGACTAGCGGGGGGGTTGGAGACCCAGTACTTC. It codes for CASSSGLAGGLETQYF. Looking up the rest from reference TRBV5-1 and TRBJ2-5 gives the full variable domain: KAGVTQTPRYLIKTRGQQVTLSCSPISGHRSVSWYQQTPGQGLQFLFEYFSETQRNKGNFPGRFSGRQFSNSRSEMNVSTLELGDSALYLCASSSGLAGGLETQYFGPGTRLLVL.